This T cell receptor (beta chain) is from a study of vaccination and CD4 T cells after COVID-19. Study overall: Once diagnosed, patients had post-COVID samples drawn a median approximately 93 days later (range 35 to 161).

Comments on this clonotype: Its antigen remains unidentified.

The CDR3 is 15 residues long. V was cut by 3 bases and J by 2 bases, with 13 bases left in between. Germline V gene sequence: CDR1 ENHRY, CDR2 SYGVKD. Scientists ran DNA taken from cultured CD4+ T cells through the Oncomine TCR Beta short-read assay for sequencing. In TCRdb, the PCR reads were re-called with MiXCR into one record per CDR3 protein. The sample yields 20,000 to 25,000 distinct CDR3 sequences, under 40% seen once. Whole-study results and caveats: There were relatively few convalescent patients studied, and there were no early post-infection timepoints.

The time point was: late sampling 161 to 241 days after vaccination in three convalescent patients. Treatment given: approximately 9-day PBMC culture with coronavirus spike peptide pools or control peptides (ViraFEST assay). March to December 2020 was the span of positive PCR dates, which predated US Alpha, Beta and Delta variants. The J gene is TRBJ2-5, the V gene TRBV10-3; D is possibly TRBD2 (6 bases). Sequences were derived from CD4+ T cells from blood, cultured in vitro, sampled about 7 months after SARS-CoV-2 vaccination. The TCR was taken from a human donor who had recovered from COVID-19. The CDR3 reads CAISEPGTSQETQYF. In DNA, the CDR3 is TGTGCCATCAGTGAACCGGGGACTTCTCAAGAGACCCAGTACTTC.